These 14 T cell receptor beta chains came from one sample sequenced in a study of T-cell memory formation after mild COVID-19. TCRdb independently ran MiXCR on the 5' RACE reads; one entry per CDR3 protein. Of around 450,000 distinct CDR3 sequences listed, less than 25% are singletons. The sequenced sample was PBMCs or a T cell subset sorted from them (not recorded which). These receptors were obtained from an adult woman who had mild COVID-19 (a few samples of this study predate the infection). Cell type and time point are not known.

The chain links TRBV15 to TRBJ2-3; D is uncertain. Trimming stripped 3 bases from V and 0 bases from J, with 4 bases between. Germline V lookup: CDR1 LNHNV, CDR2 YYDKDF (reference sequence). The CDR3 runs to 13 residues. CDR3 amino acids: CATSRISTDTQYF. The CDR3 coding sequence is TGTGCCACCAGCAGGATTAGCACAGATACGCAGTATTTT.

This clonotype was seen more than once but under ten times. The V call is TRBV12-3 or TRBV12-4, the J call TRBJ2-3, with 14 nucleotides matching TRBD2. V was clipped by 1 base and J by 0 bases; unmatched bases: 6. The CDR3 has 19 residues. The DNA of the CDR3 is TGTGCCAGCAGTTTAGGACTAGCGGGAGGGGTTTACAGCACAGATACGCAGTATTTT. The encoded protein is CASSLGLAGGVYSTDTQYF.

CDR3 nucleotide sequence: TGCAGCGTTGCCGCCCAACAGGAAGTTGGCTACACCTTC. Protein product: CSVAAQQEVGYTF. The chain uses TRBV29-1 and TRBJ1-2; TRBD1 might be the D (5 bases). The CDR3 runs to 13 residues. Germline V gives CDR1 SQVTM, CDR2 ANQGSEA. Trimming stripped 4 bases from V and 7 bases from J, with 16 bases between.

The DNA of the CDR3 is TGTGCCACCAGTGATCCTACAGGGGTGGAGCAGTACTTC. It specifies CATSDPTGVEQYF. This rearrangement joins TRBV24-1 to TRBJ2-7; 7 bases fit TRBD1. Germline assignment: CDR1 KGHDR and CDR2 SFDVKD. V gave up 3 bases and J gave up 7 bases; unmatched junction bases: 5. The CDR3 covers 13 residues.

V gene TRBV11-2 combines with J gene TRBJ2-1; D unclear. The CDR3 totals 15 residues. The V gene lost 3 bases and the J gene lost 1 base, with 10 bases spanning the gap. Germline values: CDR1 SGHAT, CDR2 FQNNGV. As DNA, the CDR3 is TGTGCCAGCAGCTTCCCCAAACAATCCTACAATGAGCAGTTCTTC. The encoded protein is CASSFPKQSYNEQFF.

This clonotype was observed a handful of times. This sequence joins TRBV18 and TRBJ2-7, with TRBD1 identical over 9 bases. The CDR3 has 14 residues. Germline V gives CDR1 KGHSH, CDR2 LQKENI. The V segment lost 4 bases and the J segment 6 bases; nucleotides outside the gene matches: 7. This chain's CDR3 is CASSQGTGLVEQYF. The CDR3 nucleotides read TGTGCCAGCTCACAAGGGACAGGGTTGGTCGAGCAGTACTTC.

This chain joins TRBV7-8 and TRBJ1-2; TRBD1 aligns across 8 bases. V shed 3 bases and J 2 bases; nucleotides not matched to a gene: 2. The CDR3 contains 14 residues. CDR1 and CDR2 from the germline V gene are SGHVS and FQNEAQ. CDR3 sequence (DNA): TGTGCCAGCAGCTTTAGGACAGGGAACTATGGCTACACCTTC. The encoded protein is CASSFRTGNYGYTF.

This sequence joins TRBV20-1 and TRBJ2-3; 8 nucleotides match TRBD2. The CDR3 is 12 residues long. After removal of 6 bases from V and 6 bases from J, the junction contained 5 bases not matched to a gene. Germline V gene lookup returns CDR1 DFQATT and CDR2 SNEGSKA (reference sequence). CDR3 protein: CSAGAGEDTQYF. The CDR3 DNA reads as TGCAGTGCAGGAGCGGGAGAGGATACGCAGTATTTT.

This clonotype was detected a few times. CDR3 in amino acids: CASSRDSGNTGELFF. The CDR3 coding sequence is TGCGCCAGCAGCAGAGACAGTGGGAACACCGGGGAGCTGTTTTTT. This chain uses TRBV5-1 with TRBJ2-2; D possibly corresponds to TRBD1 (5 bases). Trimming stripped 4 bases from V and 1 base from J, with 11 bases between. The CDR3 is made up of 15 amino acids. Germline V gene lookup returns CDR1 SGHRS and CDR2 YFSETQ.

The table lists this clonotype with a few counts. The chain is built from TRBV12-3 or TRBV12-4 and TRBJ1-1; maybe TRBD1 (5 bases). CDR3 length: 14 amino acids. Trimming took 6 bases from V and 3 from J, leaving 14 bases between them. CDR3 in DNA: TGTGCCAGCAGCCTAGGGGTACCGGACACTGAAGCTTTCTTT. The encoded protein is CASSLGVPDTEAFF.

The chain uses TRBV18 and TRBJ2-4; 7 bases line up with TRBD1. This CDR3 is 16 amino acids long. Germline V gene data show CDR1 as KGHSH and CDR2 as LQKENI. V shed 2 bases and J 0 bases; nucleotides not matched to a gene: 4. The CDR3 DNA reads TGTGCCAGCTCACCAATGGGACAGTTAGCCAAAAACATTCAGTACTTC. This gives the protein CASSPMGQLAKNIQYF.

This clonotype was recorded a few times. The CDR3 sequence: CASRYAGSYNEQFF. DNA for the CDR3: TGTGCCAGCAGATACGCGGGGTCCTACAATGAGCAGTTCTTC. The chain is built from TRBV6-5 and TRBJ2-1, with D possibly matching TRBD2 (6 bases). The V end lost 6 bases, the J end lost 1 base, and 10 bases lay between the germline ends. The CDR3 runs to 14 residues. Looked up from germline, CDR1 is MNHEY and CDR2 is SVGAGI.

In its sample, this clonotype was seen a few times. This rearrangement joins TRBV7-2 to TRBJ2-2, with 7 bases identical to TRBD1. The length of the CDR3 is 15 residues. Germline CDR1 is SGHTA and CDR2 is FQGNSA. Unmatched junction bases numbered 3, after V lost 5 bases and J lost 0 bases. DNA of the CDR3: TGTGCCAGCAGCACCGGGACAGCGAACACCGGGGAGCTGTTTTTT. Its protein product is CASSTGTANTGELFF.

Only a few counts were recorded for this clonotype. The CDR3 DNA reads as TGTGCCACGGCCCTTACTAGCGGCACCGGGGAGCTGTTTTTT. Its translation: CATALTSGTGELFF. V gene TRBV6-5 combines with J gene TRBJ2-2; 8 nucleotides match TRBD2. The V and J ends lost 10 bases and 4 bases, in that order; junction bases with no gene match: 8. Germline V CDR1 and CDR2: MNHEY, SVGAGI. CDR3 length equals 14 residues.